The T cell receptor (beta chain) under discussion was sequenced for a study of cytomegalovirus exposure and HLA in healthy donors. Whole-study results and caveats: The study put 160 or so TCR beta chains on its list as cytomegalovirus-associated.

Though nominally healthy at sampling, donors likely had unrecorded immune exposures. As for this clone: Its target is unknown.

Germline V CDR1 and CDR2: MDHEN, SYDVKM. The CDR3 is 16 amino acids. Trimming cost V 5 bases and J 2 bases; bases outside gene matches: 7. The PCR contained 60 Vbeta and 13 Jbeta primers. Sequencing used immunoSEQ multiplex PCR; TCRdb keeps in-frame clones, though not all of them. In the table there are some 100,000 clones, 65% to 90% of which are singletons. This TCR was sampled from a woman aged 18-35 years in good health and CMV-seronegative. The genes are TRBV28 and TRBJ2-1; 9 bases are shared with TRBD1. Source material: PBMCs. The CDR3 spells CASSGSGTGTYNEQFF. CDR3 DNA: TGTGCCAGCAGTGGCTCCGGGACAGGGACCTACAATGAGCAGTTCTTC.